The source of this T cell receptor (beta chain) is a study of technical replicates of blood from a handful of donors. V was shortened by 0 bases and J by 2 bases, with 12 bases between the two germline ends. There are 16 residues in the CDR3. Germline assignment: CDR1 LGHNA and CDR2 YSLEER. The data were produced by immunoSEQ multiplex PCR, yet TCRdb's version contains in-frame clones alone and is incomplete. The sample has about 100,000 clones, approximately 96% seen once. The chain carries TRBV4-3 and TRBJ2-3; no reliable D call. The receptor was derived from a human donor in good health. The sample comprised T cells isolated from PBMCs. For the CDR3, the DNA is TGCGCCAGCAGCCAAGATCAGGTCCTGTACACAGATACGCAGTATTTT. It is translated as CASSQDQVLYTDTQYF.